These T cell receptor beta chains were read from a single sample in a study of beta chain features in type 1 diabetes. Data came from immunoSEQ multiplex PCR; TCRdb stores just in-frame clones and leaves some out. Here the sample spans some 150,000 clones, approximately 8.7% being singletons. The sample was central memory CD4+ T cells from blood. These receptor sequences come from a young woman with type 1 diabetes. CDR3s include the opening cysteine and the closing phenylalanine or tryptophan. Fields, in order: clone size, V gene, D gene, J gene, CDR3 protein, CDR3 DNA. D genes are given only for firm matches. Not every row has a clone size; where given, it reads once, few, many or a size class.

abundance: .
v_gene: TRBV11-3
d_gene: .
j_gene: TRBJ2-1
CDR3aa: CASSLSGAYNEQFF
CDR3nt: TGTGCCAGCAGCTTATCGGGGGCCTACAATGAGCAGTTCTTC

abundance: few
v_gene: TRBV13
d_gene: .
j_gene: TRBJ2-1
CDR3aa: CASSLIPRHRGGEQFF
CDR3nt: TGTGCCAGCAGCCTCATACCCCGCCATAGGGGAGGTGAGCAGTTCTTC

abundance: few
v_gene: TRBV7-9
d_gene: .
j_gene: TRBJ2-3
CDR3aa: CASSPDTDTQYF
CDR3nt: TGTGCCAGCAGCCCAGACACAGATACGCAGTATTTT

abundance: few
v_gene: TRBV30
d_gene: .
j_gene: TRBJ1-1
CDR3aa: CAWRGGRSTEAFF
CDR3nt: TGTGCCTGGAGGGGAGGGAGGTCCACTGAAGCTTTCTTT

abundance: .
v_gene: TRBV18
d_gene: .
j_gene: TRBJ2-7
CDR3aa: CASSPSVAGTYEQYF
CDR3nt: TGTGCCAGCTCACCATCGGTCGCAGGCACCTACGAGCAGTACTTC

abundance: .
v_gene: TRBV28
d_gene: TRBD1
j_gene: TRBJ1-1
CDR3aa: CASRKTGGRTEAFF
CDR3nt: TGTGCCAGCAGGAAAACAGGGGGTCGGACTGAAGCTTTCTTT

abundance: few
v_gene: TRBV7-9
d_gene: TRBD1
j_gene: TRBJ2-3
CDR3aa: CASSLAGQGADTQYF
CDR3nt: TGTGCCAGCAGCTTAGCGGGACAGGGAGCAGATACGCAGTATTTT

abundance: .
v_gene: TRBV30
d_gene: .
j_gene: TRBJ1-2
CDR3aa: CAWSVEVPIF
CDR3nt: TGTGCCTGGAGTGTGGAGGTCCCCATCTTC

abundance: .
v_gene: TRBV6-6
d_gene: .
j_gene: TRBJ1-1
CDR3aa: CATRSRHVDTEAFF
CDR3nt: TGTGCCACCCGAAGTAGACATGTGGACACTGAAGCTTTCTTT

abundance: .
v_gene: TRBV29-1
d_gene: .
j_gene: TRBJ2-2
CDR3aa: CSVDPGLYTGELFF
CDR3nt: TGCAGCGTCGACCCGGGACTTTACACCGGGGAGCTGTTTTTT

abundance: few
v_gene: TRBV19
d_gene: .
j_gene: TRBJ2-5
CDR3aa: CASKDRNKETQYF
CDR3nt: TGTGCCAGTAAGGACAGAAATAAGGAGACCCAGTACTTC

abundance: .
v_gene: TRBV10-3
d_gene: TRBD2
j_gene: TRBJ2-3
CDR3aa: CAIRRTSGSTDTQYF
CDR3nt: TGTGCCATCCGACGCACTAGCGGTAGCACAGATACGCAGTATTTT

abundance: few
v_gene: TRBV27
d_gene: TRBD1
j_gene: TRBJ1-5
CDR3aa: CASSNGQGGGQPQHF
CDR3nt: TGTGCCAGCAGCAACGGACAGGGGGGTGGGCAGCCCCAGCATTTT

abundance: few
v_gene: TRBV5-1
d_gene: .
j_gene: TRBJ1-1
CDR3aa: CASSLDPGTEAFF
CDR3nt: TGCGCCAGCAGCTTGGATCCAGGGACTGAAGCTTTCTTT

abundance: .
v_gene: TRBV2
d_gene: .
j_gene: TRBJ2-3
CDR3aa: CASSQDRFTDTQYF
CDR3nt: TGTGCCAGCAGTCAGGACAGATTCACAGATACGCAGTATTTT

abundance: .
v_gene: TRBV7-7
d_gene: TRBD2
j_gene: TRBJ2-1
CDR3aa: CASSAGTSPYNEQFF
CDR3nt: TGTGCTAGCAGCGCCGGGACTAGCCCGTACAATGAGCAGTTCTTC